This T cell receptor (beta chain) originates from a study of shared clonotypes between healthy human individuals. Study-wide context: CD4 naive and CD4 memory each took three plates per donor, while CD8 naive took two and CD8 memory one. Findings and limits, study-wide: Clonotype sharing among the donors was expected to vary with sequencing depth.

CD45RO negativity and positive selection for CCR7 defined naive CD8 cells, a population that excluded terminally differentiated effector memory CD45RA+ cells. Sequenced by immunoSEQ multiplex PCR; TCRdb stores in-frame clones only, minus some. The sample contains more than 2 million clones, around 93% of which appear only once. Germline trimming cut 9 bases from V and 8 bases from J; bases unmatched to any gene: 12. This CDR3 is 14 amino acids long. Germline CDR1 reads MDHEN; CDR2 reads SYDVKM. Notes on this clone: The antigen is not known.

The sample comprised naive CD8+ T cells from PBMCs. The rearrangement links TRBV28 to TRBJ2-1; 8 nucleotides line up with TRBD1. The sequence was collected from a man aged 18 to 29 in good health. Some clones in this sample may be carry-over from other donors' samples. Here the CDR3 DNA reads TGTGCCAGTCTGCCGCGGACAGGGCCAGATGAGCAGTTCTTC. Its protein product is CASLPRTGPDEQFF.